This paragraph reports one TCR beta chain. The data are from a study of blood T cell repertoires in COVID-19. Study-level background: Acute and convalescent COVID-19 samples came from the United States, Italy and Spain. PBMCs, B-cell-depleted T cells, or T cells were the source of the cDNA or gDNA that made up the material.

In the original processing: For nucleated cells, counts were estimated from reference gene primer amplification. Sequencing used immunoSEQ multiplex PCR; TCRdb keeps in-frame clones, though not all of them. V and J calls and clone size are given by that table; D and trimming were obtained from the DNA. The data show around 130,000 clones, around 77% seen once. This CDR3 comprises 14 residues. The germline gives CDR1 SQVTM, CDR2 ANQGSEA. V lost 1 base and J lost 14; bases outside the gene matches: 12. The sequence was obtained from a man aged 55 to 69 with active or convalescent COVID-19. The chain carries TRBV29-1 and TRBJ2-1; 9 bases map to TRBD2. The sequencing sample was made of peripheral blood. This CDR3 is CSVEAEAGGDLKFF. The CDR3, as DNA: TGCAGCGTTGAAGCAGAGGCGGGGGGGGACCTCAAGTTCTTC.